Below, 13 T cell receptor beta chains from the same sample are listed, as sequenced in a study of blood T cell repertoires in COVID-19. This table comes from immunoSEQ multiplex PCR, and its TCRdb copy is limited to in-frame clones, with some not included. This sample has 150,000 to 200,000 clones, with about 82% found just once. Sequencing was done on a sample of PBMCs or T cells enriched from blood (not recorded which). The receptors were sampled from a woman under 40 who had recovered from COVID-19.

This rearrangement joins TRBV7-8 to TRBJ2-1; 11 positions match TRBD2. This CDR3 contains 16 residues. After removal of 2 bases from V and 3 bases from J, the junction contained 3 bases not matched to a gene. CDR1 is SGHVS, CDR2 FQNEAQ, per germline. CDR3 residues: CASSLTGTSGYNEQFF. DNA for the CDR3: TGTGCCAGCAGCTTAACCGGGACTAGCGGCTACAATGAGCAGTTCTTC. Full variable domain (remainder filled in from reference TRBV7-8 and TRBJ2-1): GAGVSQSPRYKVAKRGQDVALRCDPISGHVSLFWYQQALGQGPEFLTYFQNEAQLDKSGLPSDRFFAERPEGSVSTLKIQRTQQEDSAVYLCASSLTGTSGYNEQFFGPGTRLTVL.

Only a few counts were recorded for this clone. This chain uses TRBV19 with TRBJ1-1, with 8 bases matching TRBD1. In germline, CDR1 is LNHDA, CDR2 SQIVND (reference sequence). The CDR3 is 14 residues long. With V trimmed by 7 bases and J by 4 bases, 8 bases remained unmatched. CDR3 sequence reads: CASTWTGSSTEAFF. The CDR3 DNA reads TGTGCCAGTACCTGGACAGGGAGTAGCACTGAAGCTTTCTTT.

The rearrangement links TRBV3-1 (or the pseudogene TRBV3-2) to TRBJ1-3, with D tentatively TRBD1 (6 bases). CDR3 size: 17 residues. CDR1 and CDR2 from the germline V gene are LGHDT and YNNKEL (reference sequence). Deletions cut 1 base from V and 3 bases from J, with 16 bases between. DNA for the CDR3: TGTGCCAGCAGCCAAGTCTACAGGGACCCTCTTGGAAACACCATATATTTT. Translated, it gives CASSQVYRDPLGNTIYF.

This chain connects TRBV5-5 to TRBJ1-1; no reliable D call. The CDR3 length is 14 residues. Germline loops: CDR1 SGHKS, CDR2 YYEKEE (reference sequence). Trimming took 4 bases from V and 1 from J, leaving 11 bases between them. The CDR3 protein is CASSARSPNTEAFF. The CDR3 DNA follows: TGTGCCAGCAGCGCCCGGTCCCCGAACACTGAAGCTTTCTTT.

The genes are TRBV6-5 and TRBJ1-1, with TRBD1 matching 9 bases. This CDR3 has 15 residues. The V segment lost 6 bases and the J segment 5 bases; nucleotides outside the gene matches: 10. Per germline, CDR1 MNHEY and CDR2 SVGAGI. The DNA for the CDR3 is TGTGCCAGCAGATACACGACAGGGGGTCGTACTGAAGCTTTCTTT. Its translation: CASRYTTGGRTEAFF.

The gene calls are TRBV28 and TRBJ2-2; D may be TRBD2 (6 bases). From germline, CDR1 is MDHEN and CDR2 SYDVKM. With 5 bases removed from V and 4 bases from J, the gap between germline ends came to 11 bases. The CDR3 extends over 14 amino acids. This CDR3 reads CASSPTSFTGELFF. Written as DNA, the CDR3 is TGTGCCAGCAGTCCGACTAGTTTCACCGGGGAGCTGTTTTTT.

This clone appeared a single time. The chain employs TRBV28 and TRBJ1-1; D unclear. The CDR3 contains 12 residues. From germline, CDR1 is MDHEN and CDR2 SYDVKM. Trimming took 7 bases from V and 2 from J, leaving 8 bases between them. CDR3 sequence: CASTPGNTEAFF. In DNA, the CDR3 is TGTGCCAGCACCCCGGGTAACACTGAAGCTTTCTTT. Full variable domain (rest looked up from reference TRBV28 and TRBJ1-1): DVKVTQSSRYLVKRTGEKVFLECVQDMDHENMFWYRQDPGLGLRLIYFSYDVKMKEKGDIPEGYSVSREKKERFSLILESASTNQTSMYLCASTPGNTEAFFGQGTRLTVV.

This chain links TRBV6-5 with TRBJ2-5; D gene ambiguous. The ends were cut back, 4 bases at V and 5 bases at J, with 8 bases in the middle. The germline gives CDR1 MNHEY, CDR2 SVGAGI. This CDR3 has 12 amino acids. CDR3 nucleotide sequence: TGTGCCAGCAGTTCGACGACTGAGACCCAGTACTTC. Protein: CASSSTTETQYF.

The gene calls are TRBV5-1 and TRBJ1-2; D possibly corresponds to TRBD1 (5 bases). V was clipped by 4 bases and J by 0 bases, with 13 bases between them. The CDR3 is 15 residues long. Germline lookup yields CDR1 SGHRS and CDR2 YFSETQ. CDR3 nucleotide sequence: TGCGCCAGCAGCCCCGGGACGGGAGCTAACTATGGCTACACCTTC. It encodes CASSPGTGANYGYTF.

The rearrangement uses TRBV28 and TRBJ1-4, with no clear D. Trimming cost V 5 bases and J 8 bases, with 9 bases left between them. The CDR3 consists of 12 residues. Germline CDR1 and CDR2: MDHEN and SYDVKM. The CDR3 DNA reads TGTGCCAGCAGTCGCGAAACCGAAAAACTGTTTTTT. It encodes CASSRETEKLFF.

The gene calls are TRBV29-1 and TRBJ1-1; no clear D. The ends were cut back, 6 bases at V and 1 base at J, with 12 bases in the middle. Germline V gene data show CDR1 as SQVTM and CDR2 as ANQGSEA. The CDR3 contains 13 residues. CDR3 in amino acids: CSVTAGRNTEAFF. The DNA of the CDR3 is TGCAGCGTGACGGCGGGTCGGAACACTGAAGCTTTCTTT.

Details on this clone: One junction end does not reproduce the germline sequence, and a read error may be involved. The chain joins TRBV5-8 to TRBJ2-3; the match to TRBD2 covers 16 bases. The CDR3 sequence is 14 residues long. The germline gives CDR1 SGHTS, CDR2 YDEGEE. Written as DNA, the CDR3 is TGTGCCAGCAGCTTCCCGGGACTAGCGGGAGGGGGGCCTTTT. Translating it yields CASSFPGLAGGGPF.

The chain uses TRBV18 and TRBJ1-2, with TRBD1 identical over 8 bases. Germline V gene data show CDR1 as KGHSH and CDR2 as LQKENI. The CDR3 length is 17 residues. After removal of 3 bases from V and 0 bases from J, the junction contained 9 bases not matched to a gene. For the CDR3, the DNA is TGTGCCAGCTCACCGGGAGAGGAGGGACAGGCTAACTATGGCTACACCTTC. It yields the protein CASSPGEEGQANYGYTF.